These T cell receptor beta chains were read from a single sample in a study of chemoradiotherapy in HPV16-positive cancers. Sequencing was performed with immunoSEQ multiplex PCR; in TCRdb, only in-frame clones are kept and a portion is missing. In the table there are roughly 13,000 clones, 69% of which are singletons. The biological material was taken from a patient who underwent chemoradiotherapy. The origin of the receptors is a human donor with HPV-associated anogenital cancer. The CDR3 runs from the conserved cysteine through the conserved F or W. The order of the fields is D gene, J gene, clone size, V gene, CDR3 protein, CDR3 DNA. A D gene is named only where the DNA matches it firmly. Size is stated for part of the rows, as once, few or many counts, or as a class when the clone is expanded.

>NA|TRBJ2-5|NA|TRBV7-9
CASSLAGGRQETQYF
TGTGCCAGCAGCTTAGCGGGGGGTCGCCAAGAGACCCAGTACTTC
>TRBD2|TRBJ2-1|medium-sized|TRBV30
CAWSAGTRYNEQFF
TGTGCCTGGAGTGCTGGGACTAGATACAATGAGCAGTTCTTC
>TRBD1|TRBJ2-3|NA|TRBV28
CASSKLGRDRQYF
TGTGCCAGCAGTAAGCTAGGAAGGGACAGGCAGTATTTT
>NA|TRBJ2-3|NA|TRBV5-1
CASSSRTASDTQYF
TGCGCCAGCAGCTCCCGGACAGCCTCAGATACGCAGTATTTT
>NA|TRBJ1-3|NA|TRBV5-1
CASSLAGTSGNTIYF
TGCGCCAGCAGCTTGGCCGGCACGTCTGGAAACACCATATATTTT
>NA|TRBJ2-5|NA|TRBV4-3
CASSLGTAEVETQYF
TGCGCCAGCAGCCTCGGGACTGCGGAAGTGGAGACCCAGTACTTC
>NA|TRBJ2-1|NA|TRBV5-1
CASSLGTYNEQFF
TGCGCCAGCAGCTTGGGCACCTACAATGAGCAGTTCTTC
>NA|TRBJ1-1|NA|TRBV10-2
CASSESRTEAFF
TGCGCCAGCAGTGAGTCTCGGACTGAAGCTTTCTTT
>NA|TRBJ1-5|NA|TRBV28
CASSSGVQPQHF
TGTGCCAGCAGTTCTGGGGTTCAGCCCCAGCATTTT
>NA|TRBJ1-2|NA|TRBV28
CASSVGGTGSYGYTF
TGTGCCAGCAGTGTCGGGGGGACCGGGAGCTATGGCTACACCTTC
>NA|TRBJ2-1|few|TRBV5-1
CASQGESPPSYNEQFF
TGCGCCAGTCAGGGTGAGTCTCCCCCCTCCTACAATGAGCAGTTCTTC
>TRBD1|TRBJ2-1|NA|TRBV4-3
CASSPSMGTGGNEQFF
TGCGCCAGCAGCCCCTCAATGGGGACAGGGGGCAATGAGCAGTTCTTC
>TRBD1|TRBJ1-1|NA|TRBV19
CASSTGQGWTEAFF
TGTGCCAGTAGTACCGGACAGGGTTGGACTGAAGCTTTCTTT
>NA|TRBJ1-1|few|TRBV28
CASSSMGALTEAFF
TGTGCCAGCAGTTCGATGGGGGCTCTCACTGAAGCTTTCTTT
>TRBD2|TRBJ2-3|NA|TRBV7-6
CASSGIERGGETDTQYF
TGTGCCAGCAGCGGGATCGAGCGGGGGGGGGAAACAGATACGCAGTATTTT
>TRBD2|TRBJ2-3|NA|TRBV5-1
CASTSGGAADTQYF
TGCGCCAGCACAAGCGGGGGGGCCGCAGATACGCAGTATTTT
>NA|TRBJ1-3|NA|TRBV2
CASSLGTDRNTIYF
TGTGCCAGCAGTCTAGGGACGGACAGAAACACCATATATTTT
>NA|TRBJ1-1|NA|TRBV19
CASSIDLKWGRRGDTEAFF
TGTGCCAGTAGTATAGATCTCAAGTGGGGGCGCAGAGGGGACACTGAAGCTTTCTTT
>NA|TRBJ2-1|NA|TRBV18
CASSPLADNNEQFF
TGTGCCAGCTCACCACTAGCGGACAACAATGAGCAGTTCTTC
>TRBD2|TRBJ2-7|once|TRBV2
CASSEQRGPSYEQYF
TGTGCCAGCAGTGAGCAGCGGGGGCCCTCCTACGAGCAGTACTTC
>TRBD1|TRBJ2-4|NA|TRBV19
CASSMTGNIQYF
TGTGCCAGTAGTATGACAGGGAACATTCAGTACTTC
>NA|TRBJ2-1|NA|TRBV9
CASSVELREDEQFF
TGTGCCAGCAGCGTAGAATTGCGGGAAGATGAGCAGTTCTTC
>TRBD1|TRBJ2-3|NA|TRBV25-1
CASSARGPDTQYF
TGTGCCAGCAGTGCCAGGGGGCCAGATACGCAGTATTTT
>TRBD1|TRBJ2-1|NA|TRBV5-8
CASSLKGDSLIEQFF
TGTGCCAGCAGCCTAAAAGGGGACAGCCTGATAGAGCAGTTCTTC
>NA|TRBJ2-1|NA|TRBV10-1
CASSEVGGNEQFF
TGCGCCAGCAGTGAGGTAGGGGGCAATGAGCAGTTCTTC
>NA|TRBJ1-2|NA|TRBV2
CASSEDSAYGYTF
TGTGCCAGCAGTGAGGATTCAGCCTATGGCTACACCTTC
>NA|TRBJ2-1|NA|TRBV2
CASSEIGVSSYNEQFF
TGTGCCAGCAGTGAAATTGGCGTTAGCTCCTACAATGAGCAGTTCTTC
>NA|TRBJ1-1|medium-sized|TRBV19
CAGSGQNTEAFF
TGTGCCGGATCAGGGCAGAACACTGAAGCTTTCTTT
>NA|TRBJ1-1|NA|TRBV4-1
CASSQPVRGNEAFF
TGCGCCAGCAGCCAACCCGTCAGGGGAAATGAAGCTTTCTTT
>TRBD1|TRBJ2-2|NA|TRBV5-1
CASSLDRDRVSGELFF
TGCGCCAGCAGCTTGGACCGGGACAGGGTATCCGGGGAGCTGTTTTTT
>TRBD1|TRBJ1-4|NA|TRBV7-2
CASSLGTGGSEKLFF
TGTGCCAGCAGCCTCGGGACAGGGGGGAGTGAAAAACTGTTTTTT
>TRBD1|TRBJ2-5|once|TRBV28
CASSLVRGGQGKETQYF
TGTGCCAGCAGTTTAGTGAGGGGGGGACAGGGAAAAGAGACCCAGTACTTC
>NA|TRBJ2-7|NA|TRBV7-9
CASSRTGPYEQYF
TGTGCCAGCAGCCGAACAGGCCCCTACGAGCAGTACTTC
>NA|TRBJ2-1|NA|TRBV5-1
CASSMTYNEQFF
TGCGCCAGCAGTATGACATACAATGAGCAGTTCTTC
>NA|TRBJ2-5|NA|TRBV4-1
CASSQGTSEETQYF
TGCGCCAGCAGCCAAGGTACGTCAGAAGAGACCCAGTACTTC